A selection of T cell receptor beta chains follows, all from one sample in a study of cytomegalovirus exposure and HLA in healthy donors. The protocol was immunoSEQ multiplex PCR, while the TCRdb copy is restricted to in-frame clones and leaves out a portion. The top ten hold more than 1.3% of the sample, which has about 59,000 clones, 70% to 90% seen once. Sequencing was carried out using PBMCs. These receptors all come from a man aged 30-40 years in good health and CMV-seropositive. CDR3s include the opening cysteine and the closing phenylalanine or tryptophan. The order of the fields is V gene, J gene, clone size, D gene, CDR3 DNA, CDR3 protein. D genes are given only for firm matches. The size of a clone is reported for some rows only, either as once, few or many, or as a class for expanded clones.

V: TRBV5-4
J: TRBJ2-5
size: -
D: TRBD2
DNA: TGTGCCAGCAGCCCGAGACTAGCGGGAGGAGAGACCCAGTACTTC
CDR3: CASSPRLAGGETQYF

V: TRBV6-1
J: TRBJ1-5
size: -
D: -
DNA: TGTGCCAGCAGTGAAGCGCGAGGGAGCAAGGGAGGCAATCAGCCCCAGCATTTT
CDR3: CASSEARGSKGGNQPQHF

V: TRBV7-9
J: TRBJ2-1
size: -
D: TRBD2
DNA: TGTTCCAGCAGCTTAGCCCTGACTAGCGGGAGGACGAATGAGCAGTTCTTC
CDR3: CSSSLALTSGRTNEQFF

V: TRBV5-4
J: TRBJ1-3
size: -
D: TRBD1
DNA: TGTGCCAGCAGCTCCGGACAGGGGAGAGAAACCATATATTTT
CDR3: CASSSGQGRETIYF

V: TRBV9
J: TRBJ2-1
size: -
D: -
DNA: TGTGCCAGCAGCGTTCCCCGTAGCTCAACAGGGAATTCCTACAATGAGCAGTTCTTC
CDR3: CASSVPRSSTGNSYNEQFF

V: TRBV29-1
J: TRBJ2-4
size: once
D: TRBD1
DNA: TGCAGCGTCGAACCACAGGGGGCGAGGAACATTCAGTACTTC
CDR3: CSVEPQGARNIQYF

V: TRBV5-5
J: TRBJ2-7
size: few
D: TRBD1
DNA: TGTGCCAGCAGCTTGTCCGGGACAGGAATCTCTGGGCAGTACTTC
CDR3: CASSLSGTGISGQYF

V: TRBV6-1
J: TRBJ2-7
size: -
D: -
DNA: TGTGCCAGCGGTCGGGAAGGAGCCTACGAGCAGTACTTC
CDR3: CASGREGAYEQYF

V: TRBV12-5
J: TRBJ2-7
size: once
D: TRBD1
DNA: TGTGCTAGTCTATTGACAGGGAGCTCCTACGAGCAGTACTTC
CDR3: CASLLTGSSYEQYF

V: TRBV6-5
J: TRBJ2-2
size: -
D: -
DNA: TGTGCCAGCAGTTCTAGTGTCGGGGAGCTGTTTTTT
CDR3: CASSSSVGELFF

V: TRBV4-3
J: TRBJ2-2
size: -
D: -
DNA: TGCGCCAGCAGCCAAGCCCTAACGAACACCGGGGAGCTGTTTTTT
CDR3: CASSQALTNTGELFF

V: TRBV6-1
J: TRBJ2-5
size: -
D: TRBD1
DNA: TGTGCCAGCAGTGACAGGGGGCGCCCAGAGACCCAGTACTTC
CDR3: CASSDRGRPETQYF

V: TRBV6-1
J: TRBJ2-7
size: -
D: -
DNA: TGTGCCAGCAGTGCGGAGACCAACTACGAGCAGTACTTC
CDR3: CASSAETNYEQYF

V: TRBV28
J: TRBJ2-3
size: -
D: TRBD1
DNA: TGTGCCAGCAGTCCCCTAGAAGACAGGGTCTCCACAGATACGCAGTATTTT
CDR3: CASSPLEDRVSTDTQYF

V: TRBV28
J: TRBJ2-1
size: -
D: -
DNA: TGTGCCAGCGGTCGACAGGAGGCCAATGAGCAGTTCTTC
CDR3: CASGRQEANEQFF

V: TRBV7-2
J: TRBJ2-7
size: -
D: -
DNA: TGTGCCAGCAGCTTGCCGACTAGAGGCGCCGAGCAGTACTTC
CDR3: CASSLPTRGAEQYF

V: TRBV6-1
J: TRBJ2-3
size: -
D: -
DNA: TGTGCCAGCAGATTAGGTCAGGGTTTCACAGATACGCAGTATTTT
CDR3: CASRLGQGFTDTQYF

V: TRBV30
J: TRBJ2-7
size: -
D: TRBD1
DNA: TGTGCCTGGAGTTTCCGACAGGGGGCATTCTCCTACGAGCAGTACTTC
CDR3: CAWSFRQGAFSYEQYF

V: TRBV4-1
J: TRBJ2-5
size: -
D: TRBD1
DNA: TGCGCCAGCAGCCAAGGATCGACAGGGGATTACGAGACCCAGTACTTC
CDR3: CASSQGSTGDYETQYF

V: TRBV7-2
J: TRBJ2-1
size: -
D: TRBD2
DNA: TGTGCCAGCAGCCCTATTAGACTAGCGGGAGGGTCCTTAGGTGAGCAGTTCTTC
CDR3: CASSPIRLAGGSLGEQFF

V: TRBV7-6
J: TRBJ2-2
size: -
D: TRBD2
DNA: TGTGCCAGCAGCTTGCCAGCGGGAGAGGCCGGGGAGCTGTTTTTT
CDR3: CASSLPAGEAGELFF

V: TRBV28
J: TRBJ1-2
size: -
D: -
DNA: TGTGCCAGCAGTTTGACGGGTCCGGGGGGCTACACCTTC
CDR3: CASSLTGPGGYTF

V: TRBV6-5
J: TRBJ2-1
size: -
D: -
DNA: TGTGCCAGCAGTTACTCGGGGGGTGGCCTTGAGCAGTTCTTC
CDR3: CASSYSGGGLEQFF

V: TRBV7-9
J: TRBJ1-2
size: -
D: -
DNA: TGTGCCAGCAGCTCCCCCTCGGGGTATGGCTACACCTTC
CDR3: CASSSPSGYGYTF

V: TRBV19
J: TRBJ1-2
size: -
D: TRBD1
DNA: TGTGCCAGCGGGGGACAGGGCTATTTCCTCTATGGCTACACCTTC
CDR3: CASGGQGYFLYGYTF

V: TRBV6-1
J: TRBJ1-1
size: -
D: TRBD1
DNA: TGTGCCAGCACCCTCGGACAGGGTACCACTGAAGCTTTCTTT
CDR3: CASTLGQGTTEAFF

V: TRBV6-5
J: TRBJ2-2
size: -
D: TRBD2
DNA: TGTGCCAGCAGTCCCCTAGCGGGAGGGCCCGGGGAGCTGTTTTTT
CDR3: CASSPLAGGPGELFF

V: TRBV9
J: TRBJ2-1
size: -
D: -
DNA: TGTGCCAGCAGCGTAGTATCACGGGTTGGGTTCCTCTCCTCCTACAATGAGCAGTTCTTC
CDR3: CASSVVSRVGFLSSYNEQFF

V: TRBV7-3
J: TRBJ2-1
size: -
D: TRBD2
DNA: TGTGCCAGCAGCCCTTTCACTAGCGGGTCCTACAATGAGCAGTTCTTC
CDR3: CASSPFTSGSYNEQFF

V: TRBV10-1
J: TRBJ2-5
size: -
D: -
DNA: TGCGCCAGCAGTACACTCCGGCGGGACAGAAGGCCTTGGGGCTTAGAGACCCAGTACTTC
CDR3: CASSTLRRDRRPWGLETQYF

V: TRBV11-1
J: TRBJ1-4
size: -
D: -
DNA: TGTGCCAGCAGTCGACCGGGAGGAAAACTGTTTTTT
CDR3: CASSRPGGKLFF

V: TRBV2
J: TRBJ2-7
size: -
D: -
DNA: TGTGCCAGCAGTTGGCAGGGTGCCGAGCAGTACTTC
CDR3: CASSWQGAEQYF

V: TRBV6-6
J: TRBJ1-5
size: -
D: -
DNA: TGTGCCAGCAGCCACAGGGAGAATCAGCCCCAGCATTTT
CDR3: CASSHRENQPQHF

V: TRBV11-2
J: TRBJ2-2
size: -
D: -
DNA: TGTGCCAGCAGCCACGGGGACGGGGAGCTGTTTTTT
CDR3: CASSHGDGELFF

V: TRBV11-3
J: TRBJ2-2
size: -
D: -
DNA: TGTGCCAGCAGCTTGGCTAGGCGGGGGCACACCGGGGAGCTGTTTTTT
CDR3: CASSLARRGHTGELFF

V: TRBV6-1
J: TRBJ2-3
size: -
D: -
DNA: TGTGCCAGCAGTGAACTGAGCTTTCCCCCCTATACGCAGTATTTT
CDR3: CASSELSFPPYTQYF

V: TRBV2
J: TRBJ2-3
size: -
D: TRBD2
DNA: TGTGCCAGCAGTGATCCCATAGCGGGAGGGCGCTTCACAGATACGCAGTATTTT
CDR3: CASSDPIAGGRFTDTQYF

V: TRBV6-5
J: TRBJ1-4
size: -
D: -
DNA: TGTGCCAGCAGTTCCATTCGGGGGACGACTAATGAAAAACTGTTTTTT
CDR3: CASSSIRGTTNEKLFF

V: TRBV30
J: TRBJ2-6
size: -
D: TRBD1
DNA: TGTGCCTGGAGTGGGGGACAGGGGGCTTCTGGGGCCAACGTCCTGACTTTC
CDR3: CAWSGGQGASGANVLTF

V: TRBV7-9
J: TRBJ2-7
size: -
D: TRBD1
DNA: TGTGCCAGCAGCTTAGGGACAGGGTGGTACGAGCAGTACTTC
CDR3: CASSLGTGWYEQYF

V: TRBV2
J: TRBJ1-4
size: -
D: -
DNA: TGTGCCAGCAGTGGGCAGGGAGGGCCTAATGAAAAACTGTTTTTT
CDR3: CASSGQGGPNEKLFF

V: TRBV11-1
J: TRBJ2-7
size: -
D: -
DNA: TGTGCCAGCAGCTCCGCCTCCCCGGACTACTCCTACGAGCAGTACTTC
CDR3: CASSSASPDYSYEQYF

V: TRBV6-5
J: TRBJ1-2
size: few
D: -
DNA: TGTGCCAGCAGTGCCCAGGGGTCCGCTGACTATGGCTACACCTTC
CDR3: CASSAQGSADYGYTF

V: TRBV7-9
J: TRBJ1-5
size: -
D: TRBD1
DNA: TGTGCCAGCAGCTTAACAGGGGGCGATCAGCCCCAGCATTTT
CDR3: CASSLTGGDQPQHF

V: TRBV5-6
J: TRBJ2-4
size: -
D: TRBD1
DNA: TGTGCCAGCAGCCCGGAACAGGGGTCCACGGGTAACATTCAGTACTTC
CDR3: CASSPEQGSTGNIQYF

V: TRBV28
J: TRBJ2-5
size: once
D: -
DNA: TGTGCCACCGCCGAGCCCTCTCAAGAGACCCAGTACTTC
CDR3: CATAEPSQETQYF

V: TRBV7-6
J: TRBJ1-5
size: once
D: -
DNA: TGTGCCAGCAGCTTAACTGGCAATCAGCCCCAGCATTTT
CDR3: CASSLTGNQPQHF

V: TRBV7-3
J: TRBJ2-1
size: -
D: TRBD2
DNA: TGTGCCAGCAGTCCGAACCCGGGACTAGCCAATGAGCAGTTCTTC
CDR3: CASSPNPGLANEQFF

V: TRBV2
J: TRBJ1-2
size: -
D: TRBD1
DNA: TGTGCCAGCAGTGCCACAGGGGTAGGGGGCTACACCTTC
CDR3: CASSATGVGGYTF

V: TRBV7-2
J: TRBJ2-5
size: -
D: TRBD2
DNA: TGTGCCAGCAGCTTTAGCGGGGTAAAACTGGAAGAGACCCAGTACTTC
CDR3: CASSFSGVKLEETQYF

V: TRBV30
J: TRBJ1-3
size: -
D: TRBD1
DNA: TGTGCCTGGAGTCTACCAGGGGGCGAAGGAAACACCATATATTTT
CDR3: CAWSLPGGEGNTIYF

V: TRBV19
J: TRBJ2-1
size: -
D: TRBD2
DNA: TGTGCCAGTAGAAAGTCTACTAGCGGGAGGGGCAATGAGCAGTTCTTC
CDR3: CASRKSTSGRGNEQFF

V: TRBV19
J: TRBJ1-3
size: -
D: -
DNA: TGTGCCAGTAGTATACCCAGATATGGAAACACCATATATTTT
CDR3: CASSIPRYGNTIYF

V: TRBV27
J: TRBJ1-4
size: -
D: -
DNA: TGTGCCAGCAAAGGGAGCGCTAATGAAAAACTGTTTTTT
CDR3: CASKGSANEKLFF